This TCR beta chain originates from a study of blood T cell repertoires in COVID-19. Study-level background: Acute and convalescent COVID-19 samples came from the United States, Italy and Spain. Sample material is recorded as cDNA or gDNA derived from T cells, B-cell-depleted T cells, or PBMCs.

The CDR3 spans 14 residues. Germline V gene data show CDR1 as KGHSH and CDR2 as LQKENI. V was shortened by 3 bases and J by 4 bases, with 12 bases between the two germline ends. The assay was immunoSEQ multiplex PCR, and TCRdb's table has in-frame clones only and misses some. Counted here are about 81,000 clones, around 89% occurring once; the ten biggest clones make up 9.5% to 15%. The chain employs TRBV18 and TRBJ1-2, with D unresolved. The receptor was derived from a man in his 70s with active or convalescent COVID-19. The source material was peripheral blood. As DNA, the CDR3 is TGTGCCAGCTCACCTACGGAGGAACGCTATGGCTACACCTTC. This translates into CASSPTEERYGYTF.